The rows below give T cell receptor beta chains drawn from one sample of a study of blood T cell repertoires in COVID-19. Clones were sequenced by immunoSEQ multiplex PCR, and TCRdb holds only the in-frame ones, with some missing. The profile shows tens of thousands of clones, roughly 87% of them singletons. Sequenced sample: peripheral blood. The receptors stem from a woman older than 75 with acute or convalescent COVID-19. The CDR3 runs from the conserved cysteine through the conserved F or W. The order of the fields is D gene, V gene, clone size, J gene, CDR3 DNA, CDR3 protein. D genes are given only for firm matches. Clone size, where shown, is once, few, many, or a class for clones that have expanded.

D: -
V: TRBV3-1/TRBV3-2
size: -
J: TRBJ1-1
DNA: TGTGCCAGCAGCCTCGGGATGTTCGGCACTGAAGCTTTCTTT
CDR3: CASSLGMFGTEAFF

D: -
V: TRBV2
size: -
J: TRBJ2-1
DNA: TGTGCCAGCAGTGAAGCAAACAACAATGAGCAGTTCTTC
CDR3: CASSEANNNEQFF

D: -
V: TRBV7-8
size: -
J: TRBJ2-3
DNA: TGTGCCAGCACCACCGCGAACAACAGGGGGGGAGATACGCAGTATTTT
CDR3: CASTTANNRGGDTQYF

D: TRBD1
V: TRBV6-5
size: -
J: TRBJ2-3
DNA: TGTGCCAGCAGTCCCTGGGACAGCTCCACAGATACGCAGTATTTT
CDR3: CASSPWDSSTDTQYF

D: TRBD2
V: TRBV5-8
size: -
J: TRBJ2-3
DNA: TGTGCCAGCAGCTGGGAGCGACTAGCGGGGGCCTCCACAGATACGCAGTATTTT
CDR3: CASSWERLAGASTDTQYF

D: -
V: TRBV2
size: few
J: TRBJ2-3
DNA: TGTGCCAGCAGTGAGTCGGGGAGCACAGATACGCAGTATTTT
CDR3: CASSESGSTDTQYF

D: -
V: TRBV5-1
size: once
J: TRBJ1-2
DNA: TGCGCCAGCAGCTTATTCTCGGGGGACTATGGCTACACCTTC
CDR3: CASSLFSGDYGYTF

D: TRBD1
V: TRBV19
size: -
J: TRBJ1-2
DNA: TGTGCCAGTAGCCAACAGGGGGCGGCTTCGGCTAACTATGGCTACACCTTC
CDR3: CASSQQGAASANYGYTF

D: TRBD1
V: TRBV10-2
size: -
J: TRBJ1-1
DNA: TGCGCCAGTACCCGGGACAGGGGGGGTACTGAAGCTTTCTTT
CDR3: CASTRDRGGTEAFF

D: -
V: TRBV5-1
size: once
J: TRBJ1-1
DNA: TGCGCCAGCAGCTCCGGACAACAGAACACTGAAGCTTTCTTT
CDR3: CASSSGQQNTEAFF

D: -
V: TRBV19
size: few
J: TRBJ2-4
DNA: TGTGCCAGTAGTATGACAGGAGTTAACATTCAGTACTTC
CDR3: CASSMTGVNIQYF

D: -
V: TRBV7-8
size: once
J: TRBJ1-5
DNA: TGTGCCAGCAGCTTAGGAACCGGGGGGGATCAGCCCCAGCATTTT
CDR3: CASSLGTGGDQPQHF

D: TRBD1
V: TRBV12-3/TRBV12-4
size: -
J: TRBJ1-4
DNA: TGTGCCAGCAGTCGGCAGACAGGGGAAAAACTGTTTTTT
CDR3: CASSRQTGEKLFF

D: -
V: TRBV5-6
size: -
J: TRBJ1-2
DNA: TGTGCCAGCAGCCGCCGCGGGACGCCGTATGGCTACACCTTC
CDR3: CASSRRGTPYGYTF

D: -
V: TRBV6-5
size: -
J: TRBJ2-5
DNA: TGTGCCAGCAGCTTACGGAGGCAAGAGACCCAGTACTTC
CDR3: CASSLRRQETQYF

D: TRBD2
V: TRBV7-9
size: -
J: TRBJ2-5
DNA: TGTGCCAGCAGCTGGACTAGCGTAAAAGAGACCCAGTACTTC
CDR3: CASSWTSVKETQYF

D: -
V: TRBV15
size: -
J: TRBJ1-5
DNA: TGTGCCACCAGCAGAGATCCCCCGGGACTGACTACCTCGGCCCAGCATTTT
CDR3: CATSRDPPGLTTSAQHF

D: TRBD2
V: TRBV6-5
size: -
J: TRBJ2-5
DNA: TGTGCCAGCAGTTTAAACGGGGGGGTCCAAGAGACCCAGTACTTC
CDR3: CASSLNGGVQETQYF

D: -
V: TRBV6-5
size: -
J: TRBJ2-5
DNA: TGTGCCAGCAGCCAGGGTAGGGAGACCCAGTACTTC
CDR3: CASSQGRETQYF

D: -
V: TRBV18
size: -
J: TRBJ2-7
DNA: TGTGCCAGCTCACCAACCCAAACAGGGATGGACGAGCAGTACTTC
CDR3: CASSPTQTGMDEQYF

D: -
V: TRBV10-2
size: -
J: TRBJ1-4
DNA: TGCGCCAGCAGCTTGGGGGCGGGTGAAAAACTGTTTTTT
CDR3: CASSLGAGEKLFF

D: -
V: TRBV6-5
size: -
J: TRBJ1-1
DNA: TGTGCCAGCAGTTTAGGGCGGGGCCTTAACACTGAAGCTTTCTTT
CDR3: CASSLGRGLNTEAFF

D: TRBD2
V: TRBV19
size: -
J: TRBJ2-1
DNA: TGTGCCAGTAGTAGCGAGGGACTAGCGGGGCCTACACGAAGCTCCTACAATGAGCAGTTCTTC
CDR3: CASSSEGLAGPTRSSYNEQFF

D: TRBD1
V: TRBV25-1
size: -
J: TRBJ2-2
DNA: TGTGCCAGCAGTGAAGTCGCCGGGACAGGGGAGACCGGGGAGCTGTTTTTT
CDR3: CASSEVAGTGETGELFF

D: TRBD1
V: TRBV5-1
size: -
J: TRBJ1-6
DNA: TGCGCCAGCAGCATAGGACAGGGTGATAATTCACCCCTCCACTTT
CDR3: CASSIGQGDNSPLHF

D: -
V: TRBV24-1
size: few
J: TRBJ2-3
DNA: TGTGCCACCAGTCGGGGGGCTACGCAGTATTTT
CDR3: CATSRGATQYF

D: -
V: TRBV5-5
size: once
J: TRBJ1-4
DNA: TGTGCCAGCAGCTTGATAGGGGTTAGTGAAAAACTGTTTTTT
CDR3: CASSLIGVSEKLFF

D: -
V: TRBV6-1
size: -
J: TRBJ2-5
DNA: TGTGCCAGCGGGGACGGACAGTTACAAGAGACCCAGTACTTC
CDR3: CASGDGQLQETQYF

D: -
V: TRBV5-1
size: once
J: TRBJ1-2
DNA: TGCGCCAGCAGTCTCGCCCTCGCGGGGAATTATGGCTACACCTTC
CDR3: CASSLALAGNYGYTF